This T cell receptor beta chain came from a study of regulatory T cells in long-lasting Graves disease. Findings and caveats of the study: What was studied was peripheral blood only, and not thyroid tissue. Preferential use of TRBV28, TRBJ1-2 and TRBJ2-5 was seen in persistent disease.

Note on this clonotype: Its antigen is currently unknown. This may come from a read error, since a much larger clone is one base off.

As to time point: persistent/refractory GD, antithyroid drugs over 5 years with positive TRAb. Extracted PBMC RNA gave rise to the TCR library. One endocrinology department in Xi'an, China, was where patients came from. According to the study, TCR beta libraries were built with iRepertoire HTBI primers and CDR3-region Arm-PCR. Under the authors' procedure: Identified across the samples were 62 TRBV segments and about 15 TRBJ segments. TCRdb analysed the multiplex PCR reads with MiXCR anew, one entry per CDR3 protein. What appears here as the V and J calls and clone size reflects TCRdb's work, not the paper's. The profile shows about 470,000 distinct CDR3 sequences, around 20% of them singletons. Trimming shortened V by 8 bases and J by 5 bases, and 10 bases separated the two germline ends. Looked up from germline, CDR1 is MDHEN and CDR2 is SYDVKM. The CDR3 has 12 amino acids.

The gene calls are TRBV28 and TRBJ1-5, with a weak D call TRBD1 (5 bases). The receptor's source is a female donor with Graves disease. Sequenced here: peripheral blood mononuclear cells (PBMCs), sampled when the disease was refractory, from a patient treated with antithyroid drugs. The CDR3 reads CASEQEDQPQHF. The CDR3 DNA reads as TGTGCCAGCGAACAGGAGGATCAGCCCCAGCATTTT.